This is a list of T cell receptor beta chains from one sample in a study of blood T cell repertoires in COVID-19. Data came from immunoSEQ multiplex PCR; TCRdb stores just in-frame clones and leaves some out. The sample holds some 90,000 clones; 75% to 95% are singletons and the top ten take 3.5% to 4%. The sequenced material came from peripheral blood. The source is a woman in her forties or fifties in a cohort sampled during active COVID-19. The CDR3 runs from the conserved cysteine through the conserved F or W. Each record gives: D gene, V gene, clone size, J gene, CDR3 DNA, CDR3 protein. The D gene is left open where the match is weak. Clone size is stated in some rows and not others, as once, few, many or a class when expanded.

TRBD2	TRBV18	.	TRBJ2-1	TGTGCCAGCTCACCAGGGACTAGCGCGAATGAGCAGTTCTTC	CASSPGTSANEQFF
.	TRBV29-1	.	TRBJ2-7	TGCAGCGTTGAAGACAGGGGAACCTACGAGCAGTACTTC	CSVEDRGTYEQYF
TRBD1	TRBV27	.	TRBJ1-1	TGTGCCAGCAGTTCTTATCCCGGGACAGGGGGGTACACTGAAGCTTTCTTT	CASSSYPGTGGYTEAFF
.	TRBV5-1	once	TRBJ2-2	TGCGCCAGCAGCTCGTCCTATGTTGGGGAGCTGTTTTTT	CASSSSYVGELFF
.	TRBV20-1	.	TRBJ1-2	TGCAGTGCTAGAGATATGAAGGACACGCACTTC	CSARDMKDTHF
TRBD1	TRBV11-2	.	TRBJ2-7	TGTGCCAGCAGCTTAGCGACAGGGGCACTATCCTACGAGCAGTACTTC	CASSLATGALSYEQYF
.	TRBV7-9	.	TRBJ2-3	TGTGCCAGCAGCTTAGGACTTAGCGCGGCACGCACAGATACGCAGTATTTT	CASSLGLSAARTDTQYF
TRBD2	TRBV29-1	once	TRBJ2-2	TGCAGCGTTTCTAGCGGGGGGGCGGCCGGGGAGCTGTTTTTT	CSVSSGGAAGELFF
.	TRBV6-2/TRBV6-3	many	TRBJ1-5	TGTGCCAGCAGTTACCCTGATCAGCCCCAGCATTTT	CASSYPDQPQHF
.	TRBV7-7	.	TRBJ2-1	TGTGCTAGCAGCTTAGGGGGGGGCCCCCCCGCTACCAATGAGCAGTTCTTC	CASSLGGGPPATNEQFF
TRBD2	TRBV7-9	once	TRBJ2-3	TGTGCCAGCAGCTTATGGGTAGCGGGGAACACAGATACGCAGTATTTT	CASSLWVAGNTDTQYF
TRBD1	TRBV11-2	.	TRBJ2-2	TGTGCCAGCAGCTTAACAGGGGGCTTCGGGGAGCTGTTTTTT	CASSLTGGFGELFF
TRBD2	TRBV12-5	.	TRBJ2-3	TGTGCTAGTGGCCGCGGGGGGGACACTAGCACAGATACGCAGTATTTT	CASGRGGDTSTDTQYF
.	TRBV9	.	TRBJ2-7	TGTGCCAGCAGCAGAAGACAGGGAGGCACCTACGAGCAGTACTTC	CASSRRQGGTYEQYF
.	TRBV3-1/TRBV3-2	.	TRBJ1-6	TGTGCCAGCAGCCCGGGGACTAATAATTCACCCCTCCACTTT	CASSPGTNNSPLHF
.	TRBV7-9	.	TRBJ1-1	TGTGCCAGCAGCTTAAGGGGCGTGAACACTGAAGCTTTCTTT	CASSLRGVNTEAFF
.	TRBV5-1	.	TRBJ1-1	TGCGCCAGCAGCTTGGAACTGATGAACACTGAAGCTTTCTTT	CASSLELMNTEAFF
.	TRBV7-9	.	TRBJ1-6	TGTGCCAGCAGCTTAGGATCAGGGGCCCTGGGGAATTCACCCCTCCACTTT	CASSLGSGALGNSPLHF
.	TRBV6-5	.	TRBJ1-1	TGTGCCAGCAACCCACCGGGGAAAAACACTGAAGCTTTCTTT	CASNPPGKNTEAFF
.	TRBV5-1	.	TRBJ2-5	TGCGCCAGCACCCCAACAGACAGGAACCAAGAGACCCAGTACTTC	CASTPTDRNQETQYF
.	TRBV6-5	.	TRBJ2-2	TGTGCCAGCATAATATTCCAGGGAAGCACCGGGGAGCTGTTTTTT	CASIIFQGSTGELFF
.	TRBV18	.	TRBJ2-3	TGTGCCAGCTCACCACCTAGCGGGACAGGGCAGAATACGCAGTATTTT	CASSPPSGTGQNTQYF
TRBD1	TRBV23-1	.	TRBJ1-1	TGCGCCAGCCTAGGGGGCTTATATCCTGAAGCTTTCTTT	CASLGGLYPEAFF
TRBD2	TRBV13	.	TRBJ2-7	TGTGCCAGCAGCTTATCGGCGGGGGGGTACTACGAGCAGTACTTC	CASSLSAGGYYEQYF
.	TRBV11-1	.	TRBJ2-5	TGTGCCAGCAGCTTAGGGGCTGAGACCCAGTACTTC	CASSLGAETQYF
TRBD2	TRBV4-1	.	TRBJ2-5	TGCGCCAGCAGCCAAGTAGGACTAGCGGGAGGAAATGAGACCCAGTACTTC	CASSQVGLAGGNETQYF
TRBD1	TRBV27	.	TRBJ1-1	TGTGCCAGCAGTTTTCAGGGGGCCACTGAAGCTTTCTTT	CASSFQGATEAFF
.	TRBV7-8	.	TRBJ1-5	TGTGCCAGCAGCTTGGCGACAGGAAACAATCAGCCCCAGCATTTT	CASSLATGNNQPQHF
TRBD2	TRBV19	.	TRBJ2-7	TGTGCCAGTAGTATAGGTAGCGGGGGGCACTACGAGCAGTACTTC	CASSIGSGGHYEQYF
.	TRBV3-1/TRBV3-2	.	TRBJ2-7	TGTGCCAGCAGCCAAGATCTAGGGGCCTGGTACGAGCAGTACTTC	CASSQDLGAWYEQYF
TRBD1	TRBV2	.	TRBJ2-5	TGTGCCAGCAGCGGGGACAGGGCCATCGAGACCCAGTACTTC	CASSGDRAIETQYF
.	TRBV7-3	once	TRBJ2-2	TGTGCCAGCAGCCCTAGGAGGGGTCTAGCGTCAACCGGGGAGCTGTTTTTT	CASSPRRGLASTGELFF
.	TRBV18	.	TRBJ1-1	TGTGCCAGCTCACCCCTATTGCAGGGGTACACTGAAGCTTTCTTT	CASSPLLQGYTEAFF
TRBD1	TRBV4-1	.	TRBJ2-7	TGCGCCAGCAGCCGAGGAAGGGACAGGGGTTTCGAGCAGTACTTC	CASSRGRDRGFEQYF
.	TRBV6-5	.	TRBJ1-6	TGTGCCAGCAGTTACTCGAGTCCAGGTGTTAATTCACCCCTCCACTTT	CASSYSSPGVNSPLHF
.	TRBV5-1	.	TRBJ1-1	TGCGCCAGCAGCCCCCGGCGGGGTGTCAATGAAGCTTTCTTT	CASSPRRGVNEAFF
.	TRBV24-1	.	TRBJ2-2	TGTGCCACCGGTGGGACTTCTTACACCGGGGAGCTGTTTTTT	CATGGTSYTGELFF
TRBD2	TRBV24-1	.	TRBJ2-3	TGTGCCACCAGTGATTTGAAGGGTAGCGGGAGGGCTCTTAGCACAGATACGCAGTATTTT	CATSDLKGSGRALSTDTQYF
TRBD1	TRBV19	.	TRBJ1-2	TGTGCCAGTAAACGGGACAGGGGTAACTATGGCTACACCTTC	CASKRDRGNYGYTF
.	TRBV9	.	TRBJ2-3	TGTGCCAGCAGCGTAGAGACAGCCGATACGCAGTATTTT	CASSVETADTQYF
TRBD2	TRBV14	.	TRBJ2-3	TGTGCCAGCAGCCAGGGTCTAGCGGGATTAGCGAATACGCAGTATTTT	CASSQGLAGLANTQYF
TRBD1	TRBV27	.	TRBJ2-3	TGTGCCAGCAGTTTAATCGGACAGGGGGCTCCTAACACAGATACGCAGTATTTT	CASSLIGQGAPNTDTQYF
TRBD1	TRBV27	.	TRBJ1-2	TGTGCCAGCAGGCCGGGACAGGACTATGGCTACACCTTC	CASRPGQDYGYTF
TRBD1	TRBV6-5	once	TRBJ2-7	TGTGCCAGCAGGGATAGGGGGCTGGGCGAGCAGTACTTC	CASRDRGLGEQYF
.	TRBV11-1	.	TRBJ2-1	TGTGCCAGCAGCCCCCGACTGGCCGAGGTCAATGAGCAGTTCTTC	CASSPRLAEVNEQFF
TRBD1	TRBV28	.	TRBJ1-2	TGTGCCAGCAGTATTCCGGGACAGGGGGTATGGGGAGACTATGGCTACACCTTC	CASSIPGQGVWGDYGYTF
TRBD1	TRBV7-9	.	TRBJ2-1	TGTGCCAGCAGCTTAGCGCGAACAGGGGGCAATGAGCAGTTCTTC	CASSLARTGGNEQFF
TRBD1	TRBV5-1	.	TRBJ1-1	TGCGCCAGCAGCTTGGGTCCAGGTCGTCCTGGGACAGGGACAGCTTTCTTT	CASSLGPGRPGTGTAFF
TRBD1	TRBV7-9	.	TRBJ2-2	TGTGCCAGCAGCTTAGTCCCAGGGACAGGGTCCACCGGGGAGCTGTTTTTT	CASSLVPGTGSTGELFF
TRBD1	TRBV2	.	TRBJ1-2	TGTGCCAGCAGTCGGACAGGGCTCTATGGCTACACCTTC	CASSRTGLYGYTF
TRBD1	TRBV7-3	.	TRBJ1-2	TGTGCCAGCAGCTTGACAGGGGGCGAAGGGCCCTCCTTC	CASSLTGGEGPSF
TRBD1	TRBV6-1	.	TRBJ1-1	TGTGCCAGCAGTGAATGGACAGGAGACGTAAGGAACACTGAAGCTTTCTTT	CASSEWTGDVRNTEAFF
TRBD1	TRBV2	.	TRBJ2-6	TGTGCCAGCAGGGAGACAGGGGGCGTGGTATTAGGTTCCTCTGGGGCCAACGTCCTGACTTTC	CASRETGGVVLGSSGANVLTF
TRBD2	TRBV9	.	TRBJ2-5	TGTGCCAGCAGCGTAGATCCAGCGGGACAAGAGACCCAGTACTTC	CASSVDPAGQETQYF